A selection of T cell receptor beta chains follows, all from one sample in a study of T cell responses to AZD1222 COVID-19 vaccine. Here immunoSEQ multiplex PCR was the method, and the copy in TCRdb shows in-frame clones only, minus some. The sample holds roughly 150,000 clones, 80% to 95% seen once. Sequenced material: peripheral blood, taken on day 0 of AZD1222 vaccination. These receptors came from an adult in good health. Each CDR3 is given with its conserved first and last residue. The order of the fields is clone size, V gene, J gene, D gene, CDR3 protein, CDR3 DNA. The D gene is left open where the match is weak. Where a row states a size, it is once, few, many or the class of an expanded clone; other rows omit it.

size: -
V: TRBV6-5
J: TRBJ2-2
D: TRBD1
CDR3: CASTVQGATNGELFF
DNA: TGTGCCAGCACTGTACAGGGGGCAACGAACGGGGAGCTGTTTTTT

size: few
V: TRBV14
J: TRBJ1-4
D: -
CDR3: CASSQVNPGANEKLFF
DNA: TGTGCCAGCAGCCAAGTAAATCCCGGGGCTAATGAAAAACTGTTTTTT

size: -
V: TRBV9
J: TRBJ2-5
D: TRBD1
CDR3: CASSVGPSDRGEETQYF
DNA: TGTGCCAGCAGCGTAGGCCCCTCGGACAGGGGGGAAGAGACCCAGTACTTC

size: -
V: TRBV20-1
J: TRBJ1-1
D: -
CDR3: CSARQALGGFF
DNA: TGCAGTGCCAGGCAGGCTCTGGGGGGTTTCTTT

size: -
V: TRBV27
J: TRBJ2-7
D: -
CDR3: CASRGEQYF
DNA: TGTGCCAGCAGGGGCGAGCAGTACTTC

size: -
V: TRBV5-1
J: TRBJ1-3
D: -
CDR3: CASSLGGPGNTIYF
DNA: TGCGCCAGCAGCTTAGGCGGCCCTGGAAACACCATATATTTT

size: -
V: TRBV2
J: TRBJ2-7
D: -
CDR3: CASSVLHYEQYF
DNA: TGTGCCAGCAGCGTCCTTCACTACGAGCAGTACTTC

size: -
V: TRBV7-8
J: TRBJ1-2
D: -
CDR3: CASSRTRGGYGYTF
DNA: TGTGCCAGCAGCCGAACAAGGGGGGGATATGGCTACACCTTC

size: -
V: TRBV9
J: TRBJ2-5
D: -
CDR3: CASSVVGAQRETQYF
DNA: TGTGCCAGCAGCGTAGTCGGAGCTCAGAGAGAGACCCAGTACTTC

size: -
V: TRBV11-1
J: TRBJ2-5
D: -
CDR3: CASSLDEQGRKTQYF
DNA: TGTGCCAGCAGCTTAGATGAACAGGGCCGAAAGACCCAGTACTTC

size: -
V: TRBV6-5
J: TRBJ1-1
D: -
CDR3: CASSSRTANTEAFF
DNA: TGTGCCAGCAGTAGCCGGACGGCGAACACTGAAGCTTTCTTT

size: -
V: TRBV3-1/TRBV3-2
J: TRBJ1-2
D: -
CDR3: CASSQDYSGGYTF
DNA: TGTGCCAGCAGCCAAGATTACTCGGGGGGCTACACCTTC

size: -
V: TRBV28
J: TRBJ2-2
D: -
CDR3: CASSPPGQQRAGELFF
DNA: TGTGCCAGCAGTCCACCGGGACAGCAGCGGGCCGGGGAGCTGTTTTTT

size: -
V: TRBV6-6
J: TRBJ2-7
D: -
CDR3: CASTTTGASYEQYF
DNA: TGTGCCAGCACTACGACAGGTGCCTCCTACGAGCAGTACTTC

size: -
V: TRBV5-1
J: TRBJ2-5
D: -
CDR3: CASSLGLLLQETQYF
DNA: TGCGCCAGCAGTTTGGGACTTTTACTACAAGAGACCCAGTACTTC

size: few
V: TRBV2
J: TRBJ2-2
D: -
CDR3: CASSEGDWPTGELFF
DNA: TGTGCCAGCAGTGAAGGGGACTGGCCCACCGGGGAGCTGTTTTTT

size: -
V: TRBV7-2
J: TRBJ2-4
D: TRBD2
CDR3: CASSLTSGGSSKNIQYF
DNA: TGTGCCAGCAGCTTAACTAGCGGGGGTTCCTCCAAAAACATTCAGTACTTC

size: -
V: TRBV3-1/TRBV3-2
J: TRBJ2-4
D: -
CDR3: CATASPGSKNIQYF
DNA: TGTGCCACCGCCAGCCCGGGAAGCAAAAACATTCAGTACTTC

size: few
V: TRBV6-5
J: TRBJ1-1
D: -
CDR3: CASIVQNTEAFF
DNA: TGTGCCAGCATTGTTCAGAACACTGAAGCTTTCTTT

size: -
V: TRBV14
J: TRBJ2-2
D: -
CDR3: CASSQGDTYTGELFF
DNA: TGTGCCAGCAGCCAAGGGGACACTTACACCGGGGAGCTGTTTTTT

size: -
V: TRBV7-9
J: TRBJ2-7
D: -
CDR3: CASSPTRTRKAYEQYF
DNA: TGTGCCAGCAGCCCCACGCGGACCAGAAAGGCCTACGAGCAGTACTTC

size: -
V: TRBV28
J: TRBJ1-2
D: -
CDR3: CASEEGFNYGYTF
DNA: TGTGCCAGCGAGGAGGGGTTTAACTATGGCTACACCTTC

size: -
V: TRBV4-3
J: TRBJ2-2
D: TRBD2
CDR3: CASSQGYSGGTGELFF
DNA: TGCGCCAGCAGCCAAGGTTACAGCGGGGGGACCGGGGAGCTGTTTTTT

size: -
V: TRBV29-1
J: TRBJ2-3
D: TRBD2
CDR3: CSPTVATGGDTQYF
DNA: TGCAGTCCTACAGTGGCTACGGGGGGAGATACGCAGTATTTT

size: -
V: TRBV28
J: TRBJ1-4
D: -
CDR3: CASTTTGGYDEKLFF
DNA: TGTGCCAGCACCACAACGGGGGGATATGATGAAAAACTGTTTTTT

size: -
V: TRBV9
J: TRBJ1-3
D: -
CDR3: CASSVGDTNSGNTIYF
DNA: TGTGCCAGCAGCGTAGGGGACACTAACTCTGGAAACACCATATATTTT

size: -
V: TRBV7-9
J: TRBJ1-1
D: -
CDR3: CASSLWGVAATWTEAFF
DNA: TGTGCCAGCAGCTTATGGGGGGTAGCTGCTACGTGGACTGAAGCTTTCTTT

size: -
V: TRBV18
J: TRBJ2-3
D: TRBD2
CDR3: CASSPGPRRGTDTQYF
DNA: TGTGCCAGCTCACCCGGCCCTAGGCGGGGGACAGATACGCAGTATTTT

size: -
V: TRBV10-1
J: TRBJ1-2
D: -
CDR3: CARRTAGAAGYGYTF
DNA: TGCGCCAGGCGGACAGCTGGAGCCGCAGGGTATGGCTACACCTTC

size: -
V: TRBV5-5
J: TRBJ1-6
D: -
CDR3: CASSLDNSPLHF
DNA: TGTGCCAGCAGCTTGGATAATTCACCCCTCCACTTT

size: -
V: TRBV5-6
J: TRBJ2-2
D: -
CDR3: CASTNIDSPGELFF
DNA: TGTGCCAGCACCAATATCGATTCCCCCGGGGAGCTGTTTTTT

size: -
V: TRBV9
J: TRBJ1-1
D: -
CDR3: CASSETGFTEAFF
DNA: TGTGCCAGCAGCGAGACAGGTTTCACTGAAGCTTTCTTT

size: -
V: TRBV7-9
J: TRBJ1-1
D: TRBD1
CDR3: CASSLNNHGQGTEAFF
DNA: TGTGCCAGCAGCTTAAATAATCACGGACAGGGCACTGAAGCTTTCTTT

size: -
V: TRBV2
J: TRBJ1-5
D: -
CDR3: CASSISGNQPQHF
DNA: TGTGCCAGCAGCATCAGTGGCAATCAGCCCCAGCATTTT

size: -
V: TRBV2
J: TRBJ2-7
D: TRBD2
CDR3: CASRGLAGYEQYF
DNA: TGTGCCAGCAGGGGACTAGCGGGATACGAGCAGTACTTC

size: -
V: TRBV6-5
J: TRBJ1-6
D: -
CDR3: CASSYSVGHGRRALHF
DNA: TGTGCCAGCAGTTACTCAGTAGGACACGGGAGAAGAGCCCTCCACTTT

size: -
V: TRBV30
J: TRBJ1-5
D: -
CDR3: CAWSLGGDNQPQHF
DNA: TGTGCCTGGAGTCTCGGAGGAGACAATCAGCCCCAGCATTTT

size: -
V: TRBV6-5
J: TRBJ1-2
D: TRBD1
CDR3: CASSPPGQGWYGYTF
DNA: TGTGCCAGCAGCCCGCCCGGACAGGGCTGGTATGGCTACACCTTC

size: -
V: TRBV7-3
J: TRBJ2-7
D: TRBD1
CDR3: CASSVGGAVFDEQYF
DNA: TGTGCCAGCAGCGTAGGGGGCGCGGTTTTCGACGAGCAGTACTTC

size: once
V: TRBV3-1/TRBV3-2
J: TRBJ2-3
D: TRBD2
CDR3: CASSLGAGGRITDTQYF
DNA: TGTGCCAGCAGCCTCGGGGCGGGGGGTCGTATCACAGATACGCAGTATTTT

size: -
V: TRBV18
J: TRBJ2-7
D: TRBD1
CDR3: CASSPTWQGADEQYF
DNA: TGTGCCAGCTCACCAACGTGGCAGGGGGCGGACGAGCAGTACTTC

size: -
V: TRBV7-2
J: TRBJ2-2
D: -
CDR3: CASRSQGSTGELFF
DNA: TGTGCCAGCCGCAGCCAAGGGAGCACCGGGGAGCTGTTTTTT

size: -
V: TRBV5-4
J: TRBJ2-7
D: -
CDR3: CASSLELAPSRSYEQYF
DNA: TGTGCCAGCAGCTTGGAACTAGCACCAAGCCGTTCCTACGAGCAGTACTTC

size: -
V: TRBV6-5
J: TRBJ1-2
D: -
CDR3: CASSYSTRASHYGYTF
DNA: TGTGCCAGCAGTTACAGCACCAGGGCTTCACACTATGGCTACACCTTC

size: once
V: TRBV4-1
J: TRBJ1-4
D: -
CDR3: CASRITGFINEKLFF
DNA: TGCGCCAGCAGAATTACAGGTTTTATAAATGAAAAACTGTTTTTT

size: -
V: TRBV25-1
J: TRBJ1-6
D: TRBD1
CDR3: CASSAMTGNNSPLHF
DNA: TGTGCCAGCAGCGCCATGACAGGGAATAATTCACCCCTCCACTTT

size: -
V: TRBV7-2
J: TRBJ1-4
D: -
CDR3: CASSLRAGIGEKLFF
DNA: TGTGCCAGCAGCTTACGTGCAGGGATTGGTGAAAAACTGTTTTTT